This T cell receptor (beta chain) emerged from a study of T cells in Graves' hyperthyroidism and ophthalmopathy. The study, taken as a whole, reports: Ophthalmopathy prediction by the model preceded onset by a median approximately six months. Stable hyperthyroidism was told apart from ophthalmopathy by a model built on 13 V-J features.

It was RNA transcripts that yielded the amplified TCR beta CDR3 regions. HTBI primers were used for first-round RT-PCR of the TCR CDR3. TCRdb reprocessed the multiplex PCR reads via MiXCR and lists one record per CDR3 protein. The table shows over 650,000 distinct CDR3 sequences, with roughly 45% occurring only once. This clonotype occurred many times. Its antigen is currently unknown. This CDR3 has 15 amino acids. The V gene lost 0 bases and the J gene lost 0 bases, with 8 bases spanning the gap. The germline gives CDR1 LNHNV, CDR2 YYDKDF (reference sequence). Diagnoses rested on clinical symptoms, serum thyroxine and TRAb, thyroid ultrasound and orbital computed tomography.

This TCR derives from an adult man with Graves' disease, either hyperthyroidism or ophthalmopathy (not recorded which). Material: peripheral blood or thyroid tissue (not recorded which). The genes are TRBV15 and TRBJ2-5, with D tentatively TRBD2 (6 bases). CDR3 loop: CATSRDRRDQETQYF. CDR3 DNA sequence: TGTGCCACCAGCAGAGATAGGAGGGACCAAGAGACCCAGTACTTC.